The T cell receptor beta chain described here comes from a study of blood T cell repertoires in COVID-19. Study information: The United States, Italy and Spain provided the acute and convalescent COVID-19 samples. PBMCs, B-cell-depleted T cells, or T cells provided the cDNA or gDNA that made up the material.

Authors' methods: The authors estimated nucleated cell counts from reference gene primer amplification. Measured with immunoSEQ multiplex PCR; TCRdb has only the in-frame clones, and not every one. V, J and clone size were drawn from that table, and D and trimming were deduced from the DNA. The profile covers 200,000 to 250,000 clones, with about 82% appearing a single time and roughly 12% taken by the ten largest. Losses at the gene ends were 6 bases for V and 6 bases for J; bases not matched to a gene: 4. The V gene's germline CDR1 is KGHSH and CDR2 LQKENI. The length of the CDR3 is 13 residues. The genes are TRBV18 and TRBJ2-1, with TRBD1 matching over 8 bases. Sequencing used peripheral blood. This receptor was taken from an older man with acute or convalescent COVID-19. The CDR3 bases are TGTGCCAGCTCTCAGGGACAGGCCAATGAGCAGTTCTTC. This gives the protein CASSQGQANEQFF. Filled out from reference TRBV18 and TRBJ2-1, the complete variable domain reads NAGVMQNPRHLVRRRGQEARLRCSPMKGHSHVYWYRQLPEEGLKFMVYLQKENIIDESGMPKERFSAEFPKEGPSILRIQQVVRGDSAAYFCASSQGQANEQFFGPGTRLTVL.